The 3 T cell receptor beta chains listed next were all sequenced from one sample in a study of OX40 agonist ivuxolimab in advanced cancers. Sequencing used immunoSEQ multiplex PCR; TCRdb keeps in-frame clones, though not all of them. The sample consists of around 50,000 clones, 85% of them appearing once. This sample comprised CD4+ or CD8+ T cells sorted from blood, obtained in a trial of the OX40 agonist ivuxolimab. These receptors came from an adult with an advanced solid tumor such as melanoma, head and neck, liver or kidney cancer.

This clone was counted a few times. The rearrangement joins TRBV4-2 to TRBJ1-1; D is uncertain. From germline, CDR1 is LGHNA and CDR2 YNFKEQ. V dropped 0 bases and J dropped 1 base, with 6 bases sitting between them. The length of the CDR3 is 14 residues. The CDR3 DNA reads TGTGCCAGCAGCCAAGATGGGCAGAACACTGAAGCTTTCTTT. Translating gives CASSQDGQNTEAFF.

This clone was seen only once. The V gene is TRBV27, the J gene TRBJ1-2, with a tentative D call TRBD1 (5 bases). Trimming pared 1 base from V and 3 bases from J, leaving 12 bases between. This CDR3 is built from 15 residues. Germline V gives CDR1 MNHEY, CDR2 SMNVEV (reference sequence). This CDR3 reads CASSLLAGSDYGYTF. As DNA, the CDR3 is TGTGCCAGCAGTTTATTAGCAGGGTCGGACTATGGCTACACCTTC.

The rearrangement uses TRBV7-9 and TRBJ1-3; possibly TRBD1 for D (5 bases). Trimming shortened V by 6 bases and J by 4 bases, and 25 bases separated the two germline ends. CDR1 SEHNR and CDR2 FQNEAQ come from the germline V gene (reference sequence). There are 18 residues in the CDR3. The CDR3 nucleotides are TGTGCCAGCAGTCATGCAATGGGGAAACCCGAGGGGGGAAACACCATATATTTT. It yields the protein CASSHAMGKPEGGNTIYF.